These 5 T cell receptor beta chains originate from one sample sequenced in a study of blood T cell repertoires in COVID-19. Sequenced by immunoSEQ multiplex PCR; TCRdb stores in-frame clones only, minus some. The sample lists 32,000 or so clones; around 90% were seen once. Sequencing was performed on peripheral blood. These receptor sequences come from a human donor in a cohort sampled during active COVID-19.

This chain uses TRBV7-2 with TRBJ2-1; 13 nucleotides agree with TRBD2. The V gene end was trimmed by 2 bases and the J gene end by 4 bases; junction bases not matched to a gene: 5. The CDR3 covers 17 residues. Germline loops: CDR1 SGHTA, CDR2 FQGNSA. As DNA, the CDR3 is TGTGCCAGCAGCTTACGTCGGACTAGCGGGGGTTACAATGAGCAGTTCTTC. This encodes CASSLRRTSGGYNEQFF.

This rearrangement joins TRBV4-1 to TRBJ2-2; 9 positions agree with TRBD2. The CDR3 is 17 amino acids. The V and J ends lost 0 bases and 4 bases, in that order; junction bases with no gene match: 6. Germline CDR1 and CDR2: MGHRA and YSYEKL. CDR3 sequence (DNA): TGCGCCAGCAGCCAAGAGTCACTAGCGGGCATCACCGGGGAGCTGTTTTTT. Its translation is CASSQESLAGITGELFF.

The chain is built from TRBV12-3 or TRBV12-4 and TRBJ2-5; no definite D call. CDR3 length: 13 amino acids. V shed 3 bases and J shed 5 bases, with 10 bases lying between them. CDR3 sequence (DNA): TGTGCCAGCAGTTTGACTCCTAGGGAGACCCAGTACTTC. Translation: CASSLTPRETQYF.

J is TRBJ2-3 and V is TRBV27; tentatively, D is TRBD2 (6 bases). CDR3 size: 15 residues. V lost 7 bases, J lost 0 bases, and 14 bases lay in between. CDR1 is MNHEY and CDR2 is SMNVEV in the germline V gene (reference sequence). The CDR3, as DNA: TGTGCCAGCAAGAGGGGACTCCGGAGCACAGATACGCAGTATTTT. This codes for CASKRGLRSTDTQYF.

The chain joins TRBV6-1 to TRBJ2-7; TRBD1 aligns across 8 bases. Unmatched junction bases numbered 2, after V lost 1 base and J lost 0 bases. CDR1 is MNHNS, CDR2 SASEGT, per germline. This CDR3 comprises 15 residues. The CDR3: CASSEGTGNSYEQYF. CDR3 bases: TGTGCCAGCAGTGAAGGGACAGGGAACTCCTACGAGCAGTACTTC.